The 19 T cell receptor beta chains below come from one sample, sequenced in a study of T cells in tuberculosis. Time point meaning: new active TB diagnosis, blood taken before or within 7 days of starting treatment. Assay: immunoSEQ multiplex PCR; the TCRdb copy retains only in-frame clones and omits some. The table records some 40,000 clones, 94% of them present only once. The sample here was PBMCs, taken at tuberculosis diagnosis. These receptors originate from an adult with tuberculosis.

This chain joins TRBV10-2 and TRBJ2-7; D gene unclear. Per germline, CDR1 WSHSY and CDR2 SAAADI. There are 12 residues in the CDR3. Trimming pared 5 bases from V and 0 bases from J, leaving 5 bases between. CDR3 sequence reads: CASSLFSYEQYF. CDR3 DNA: TGCGCCAGCAGTCTCTTCTCCTACGAGCAGTACTTC.

This sequence joins TRBV6-1 and TRBJ1-2; D is unclear. V dropped 3 bases and J dropped 7 bases, with 18 bases sitting between them. The length of the CDR3 is 15 residues. CDR1 and CDR2 from the germline V gene are MNHNS and SASEGT. Here the CDR3 DNA reads TGTGCCAGCAGTGATACACAAAGGCCCCGGGGTGGCTACACCTTC. This sequence encodes CASSDTQRPRGGYTF.

V and J are TRBV7-2 and TRBJ1-2; 10 bases line up with TRBD1. The length of the CDR3 is 14 residues. From germline, CDR1 is SGHTA and CDR2 FQGNSA. With 5 bases clipped from V and 4 bases from J, the junction kept 4 bases outside the gene matches. CDR3 region: CASSPRDRGYGYTF. CDR3 nucleotide sequence: TGTGCCAGCAGCCCTCGGGACAGGGGCTATGGCTACACCTTC.

The V and J genes are TRBV2 and TRBJ1-1; maybe TRBD1 (5 bases). The germline V gene has CDR1 SNHLY and CDR2 FYNNEI. Trimming left V 4 bases short and J 5 bases short, with 11 bases between. This CDR3 contains 13 residues. CDR3 bases: TGTGCCAGCAGTGGGTCAGGGAATACTGAAGCTTTCTTT. Amino acids: CASSGSGNTEAFF.

The chain recombines TRBV27 with TRBJ2-4; 11 bases agree with TRBD2. Looked up from germline, CDR1 is MNHEY and CDR2 is SMNVEV (reference sequence). The CDR3 totals 14 residues. Trimming took 9 bases from V and 2 from J; bases not matched to a gene: 3. The CDR3 protein is CASTSGGPKNIQYF. CDR3 bases: TGTGCCAGTACTAGCGGGGGCCCCAAAAACATTCAGTACTTC.

The chain carries TRBV5-6 and TRBJ2-7; TRBD2 matches at 9 bases. Germline V lookup: CDR1 SGHDT, CDR2 YYEEEE. V lost 4 bases, J lost 6 bases, and 5 bases stayed unmatched. The CDR3 consists of 13 residues. CDR3 in amino acids: CASSVGTSSEQYF. The CDR3 nucleotides read TGTGCCAGCAGCGTAGGGACTAGCAGCGAGCAGTACTTC.

The rearrangement uses TRBV7-7 and TRBJ2-7, with D possibly TRBD2 on 6 matching bases. The CDR3 contains 15 residues. V was trimmed by 5 bases and J by 2 bases, leaving 16 bases between them. Germline assignment: CDR1 SSHAT and CDR2 FNYEAQ (reference sequence). DNA for the CDR3: TGTGCCAGCAGCATGGGACGGGGCGGGACCTACGAGCAGTACTTC. Amino acid sequence: CASSMGRGGTYEQYF.

The chain carries TRBV18 and TRBJ2-1; no definite D call. The V and J ends lost 2 bases and 7 bases respectively, with 6 bases between them. This CDR3 region has 12 residues. CDR1 is KGHSH and CDR2 is LQKENI in the germline V gene. CDR3 DNA: TGTGCCAGCTCACCAACCGGGAATGAGCAGTTCTTC. Encoded protein: CASSPTGNEQFF.

The CDR3 reads CASSPRLVNYGYTF. For the CDR3, the DNA is TGTGCCAGCAGCCCGAGATTGGTTAACTATGGCTACACCTTC. The gene calls are TRBV9 and TRBJ1-2; no definite D call. Germline V gene sequence: CDR1 SGDLS, CDR2 YYNGEE. Trimming pared 4 bases from V and 1 base from J, leaving 11 bases between. The CDR3 contains 14 residues.

The chain joins TRBV29-1 to TRBJ2-2; 7 bases are shared with TRBD1. Germline CDR1 SQVTM, CDR2 ANQGSEA. The CDR3 totals 13 residues. The V gene end was trimmed by 5 bases and the J gene end by 2 bases; junction bases not matched to a gene: 2. The CDR3 spells CSVHRGNTGELFF. In DNA form, the CDR3 reads TGCAGCGTTCACAGGGGCAACACCGGGGAGCTGTTTTTT.

The chain is built from TRBV5-6 and TRBJ2-7; TRBD2 is a possible D gene (8 bases). Trimming took off 8 bases at V and 0 bases at J, with 15 bases between the two ends. The V gene's germline CDR1 is SGHDT and CDR2 YYEEEE. This CDR3 is 14 amino acids long. The CDR3 DNA reads as TGTGCCAGTAGCGGGACAGCCTTCTCCTACGAGCAGTACTTC. Amino acid sequence: CASSGTAFSYEQYF. The full variable domain, its missing parts supplied by reference TRBV5-6 and TRBJ2-7, is DAGVTQSPTHLIKTRGQQVTLRCSPKSGHDTVSWYQQALGQGPQFIFQYYEEEERQRGNFPDRFSGHQFPNYSSELNVNALLLGDSALYLCASSGTAFSYEQYFGPGTRLTVT.

The chain couples TRBV28 to TRBJ1-5; no firm D call. The CDR3 spans 13 residues. Germline CDR1 is MDHEN and CDR2 is SYDVKM. The V and J ends lost 3 bases and 7 bases respectively, with 10 bases between them. CDR3 protein: CASSLAGGQPQHF. As DNA, the CDR3 is TGTGCCAGCAGTTTGGCAGGAGGCCAGCCCCAGCATTTT.

The chain combines TRBV7-2 with TRBJ2-2; no clear D gene. CDR1 is SGHTA, CDR2 FQGNSA, per germline. The CDR3 is made up of 14 amino acids. Deletions cut 6 bases from V and 8 bases from J, with 16 bases between. The CDR3 DNA follows: TGTGCCAGCAGGTCTGGGCGAGTCCAAGGGGAGCTGTTTTTT. This codes for CASRSGRVQGELFF.

V gene TRBV25-1 combines with J gene TRBJ1-1, with TRBD1 as a possible D gene (5 bases). Between the trimmed V and J ends, which lost 3 bases and 4 bases, there was a span of 12 bases. From germline, CDR1 is MGHDK and CDR2 SYGVNS. This CDR3 comprises 14 residues. The CDR3 DNA follows: TGTGCCAGCAGTGATAGGGGAAGGGGCACTGAAGCTTTCTTT. It yields the protein CASSDRGRGTEAFF.

The chain recombines TRBV18 with TRBJ1-4, with 8 bases matching TRBD1. The CDR3 is 15 residues long. The V and J ends lost 4 bases and 7 bases, in that order; junction bases with no gene match: 8. Per the germline V gene, CDR1 is KGHSH and CDR2 is LQKENI. The CDR3 DNA follows: TGTGCCAGCTCACGACCGGGACAGGTTCCTGAAAAACTGTTTTTT. Protein sequence: CASSRPGQVPEKLFF.

The chain carries TRBV5-1 and TRBJ2-5; perhaps TRBD2 as D (6 bases). Germline-derived CDR1 and CDR2 are SGHRS and YFSETQ. Trimming left V 3 bases short and J 1 base short, with 13 bases between. The CDR3 spans 15 residues. The chain's CDR3 is CASSYGLGGQETQYF. The CDR3 bases are TGCGCCAGCAGCTACGGCCTGGGAGGCCAAGAGACCCAGTACTTC.

The chain employs TRBV5-1 and TRBJ2-2, with D hard to call. Germline-derived CDR1 and CDR2 are SGHRS and YFSETQ. The V gene lost 4 bases and the J gene lost 0 bases, with 7 bases spanning the gap. The CDR3 is 14 amino acids. DNA for the CDR3: TGCGCCAGCAGCCCTACCACGAACACCGGGGAGCTGTTTTTT. Translating it yields CASSPTTNTGELFF. Full variable domain (rest looked up from reference TRBV5-1 and TRBJ2-2): KAGVTQTPRYLIKTRGQQVTLSCSPISGHRSVSWYQQTPGQGLQFLFEYFSETQRNKGNFPGRFSGRQFSNSRSEMNVSTLELGDSALYLCASSPTTNTGELFFGEGSRLTVL.

V and J are TRBV19 and TRBJ1-5, with a weak D call TRBD1 (5 bases). The germline V gene has CDR1 LNHDA and CDR2 SQIVND (reference sequence). This CDR3 comprises 16 residues. V was shortened by 3 bases and J by 2 bases, with 14 bases between the two germline ends. The CDR3 region is CASSMSGSSRNQPQHF. The CDR3 DNA is TGTGCCAGTAGTATGTCAGGGTCGTCTCGCAATCAGCCCCAGCATTTT.

The chain carries TRBV7-2 and TRBJ1-5, with D perhaps TRBD1 (6 bases). The ends were cut back, 2 bases at V and 0 bases at J, with 20 bases in the middle. Germline assignment: CDR1 SGHTA and CDR2 FQGNSA. This CDR3 is built from 19 residues. CDR3 DNA sequence: TGTGCCAGCAGCTTAACGGCAGGGGTTAAAGGATATAGCAATCAGCCCCAGCATTTT. Translation gives CASSLTAGVKGYSNQPQHF.